The 3 T cell receptor beta chains below come from one sample, sequenced in a study of cytomegalovirus exposure and HLA in healthy donors listed by TCRdb under 2017. The library was produced with the immunoSEQ multiplex PCR assay. For the multiplex PCR, a mixture combining 60 forward primers for TCR Vbeta segments and 13 reverse primers for TCR Jbeta segments was used. Drawn from immuneACCESS, this table holds only the in-frame rearrangements with V and J called that TCRdb kept. Clones are partly lost; checked studies trace under half to an unresolved V gene and leave the rest unexplained. This sample gives just over 150,000 clones in total; about 85% of them show up just once. Roughly 2.4% of the sample goes to the ten largest clones. The sample comprised PBMCs. The source is a woman between 18 and 29 years old in good health and CMV-seronegative.

The chain has TRBV5-1 and TRBJ2-7; 16 nucleotides line up with TRBD2. Germline V lookup: CDR1 SGHRS, CDR2 YFSETQ. V shed 5 bases, J shed 5 bases, and the junction held 7 bases outside the gene matches. This CDR3 region has 16 residues. Here the CDR3 reads CASRRGLAGGLDEQYF. Here the CDR3 DNA reads TGCGCCAGCAGAAGGGGACTAGCGGGAGGGTTGGACGAGCAGTACTTC.

This chain uses TRBV23-1 with TRBJ2-1; TRBD2 matches at 10 bases. TRBV23-1 is an open reading frame whose function is uncertain. V lost 6 bases and J lost 4; bases outside the gene matches: 6. The CDR3 has 15 residues. The CDR3 protein is CASSLLAGPYNEQFF. CDR3 DNA: TGCGCCAGCAGCCTACTAGCGGGACCTTACAATGAGCAGTTCTTC.

The chain links TRBV28 to TRBJ2-7; 9 bases are a match to TRBD1. CDR1 MDHEN and CDR2 SYDVKM come from the germline V gene. CDR3 length equals 14 residues. The V gene end was trimmed by 6 bases and the J gene end by 6 bases; junction bases not matched to a gene: 9. The CDR3 nucleotides read TGTGCCAGCAGCCAGACAGGGGGTCTCGTCGAGCAGTACTTC. Its translation: CASSQTGGLVEQYF.